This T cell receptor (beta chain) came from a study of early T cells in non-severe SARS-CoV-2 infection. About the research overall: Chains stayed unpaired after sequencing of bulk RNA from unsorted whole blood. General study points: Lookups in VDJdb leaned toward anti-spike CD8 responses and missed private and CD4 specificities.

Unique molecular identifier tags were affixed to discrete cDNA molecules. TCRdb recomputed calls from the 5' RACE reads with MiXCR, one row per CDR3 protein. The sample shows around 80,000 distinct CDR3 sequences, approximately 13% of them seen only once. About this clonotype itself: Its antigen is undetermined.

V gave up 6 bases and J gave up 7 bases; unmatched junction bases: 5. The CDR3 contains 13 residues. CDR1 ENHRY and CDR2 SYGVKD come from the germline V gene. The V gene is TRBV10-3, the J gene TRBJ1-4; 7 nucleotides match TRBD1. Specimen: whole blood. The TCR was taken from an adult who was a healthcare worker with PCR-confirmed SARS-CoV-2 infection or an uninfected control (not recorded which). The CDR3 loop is CAIRGGTSEKLFF. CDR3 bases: TGTGCCATCAGAGGGGGCACAAGTGAAAAACTGTTTTTT.